The sample holds a few counts of the clone carrying this T cell receptor (beta chain). Its matching antigen is unknown. The entry originates in a study of CD8 T cells in acute hepatitis C reinfection. Study results and limitations: NS3-1073 specific repertoires were highly diverse across all groups. One of thirteen outcome-independent public clonotypes used V04-02/J02-02. No chronic follow-up sample yielded enough NS3-1073 specific cells. Only TCRbeta was bulk sequenced, so alphabeta pairing is unknown.

The V and J ends lost 0 bases and 3 bases, in that order; junction bases with no gene match: 3. This CDR3 is 14 amino acids long. Per germline, CDR1 SGDLS and CDR2 YYNGEE. Time point denoted: naive CD8 control sorted from an acute-time-point sample. Some clones are missing from TCRdb's copy, which holds only in-frame ones; the method was immunoSEQ multiplex PCR. The table shows 30,000 to 45,000 clones, with roughly 88% occurring only once. This receptor was identified in a woman aged 18-29 years who spontaneously cleared hepatitis C infection. The chain uses TRBV9 and TRBJ2-7; 7 bases match TRBD1. Sequencing was done on a sample of naive CD8+ T cells from PBMCs. The CDR3 sequence is CASSVGQGHYEQYF. CDR3 nucleotides: TGTGCCAGCAGCGTAGGACAGGGTCACTACGAGCAGTACTTC. Based on the CDR3 plus reference TRBV9 and TRBJ2-7, the full variable domain is DSGVTQTPKHLITATGQRVTLRCSPRSGDLSVYWYQQSLDQGLQFLIQYYNGEERAKGNILERFSAQQFPDLHSELNLSSLELGDSALYFCASSVGQGHYEQYFGPGTRLTVT.